Presented here are 32 T cell receptor beta chains from one specimen sequenced in a study of beta chain features in type 1 diabetes. Expressed TCRB transcripts got sequenced, as all isolated RNA was reverse transcribed. Here immunoSEQ multiplex PCR was the method, and the copy in TCRdb shows in-frame clones only, minus some. Among about 140,000 clones, approximately 10% were seen once, and the ten largest hold 0.65%. What was sequenced was central memory CD4+ T cells from blood. These receptor sequences come from a woman between 35 and 50 years old in good health.

The gene calls are TRBV2 and TRBJ2-7; TRBD2 aligns across 10 bases. The CDR3 runs 14 residues. The junction had 7 bases not matched to a gene; V was cut back by 8 bases and J by 3 bases. Per germline, CDR1 SNHLY and CDR2 FYNNEI. The CDR3, as DNA: TGTGCCAGCCGGGGAAGCGGGGGGGGCTACGAGCAGTACTTC. Protein sequence: CASRGSGGGYEQYF.

The chain is built from TRBV7-2 and TRBJ2-6, with D tentatively TRBD1 (5 bases). The germline V gene has CDR1 SGHTA and CDR2 FQGNSA. The CDR3 length is 15 residues. Trimming stripped 5 bases from V and 0 bases from J, with 8 bases between. This CDR3 is CASSPQGSGANVLTF. The CDR3 nucleotides are TGTGCCAGCAGCCCCCAGGGCTCTGGGGCCAACGTCCTGACTTTC. Full variable domain (missing parts from reference TRBV7-2 and TRBJ2-6): GAGVSQSPSNKVTEKGKDVELRCDPISGHTALYWYRQSLGQGLEFLIYFQGNSAPDKSGLPSDRFSAERTGGSVSTLTIQRTQQEDSAVYLCASSPQGSGANVLTFGAGSRLTVL.

The chain carries TRBV2 and TRBJ2-4, with D possibly matching TRBD1 (6 bases). The germline V gene encodes CDR1 SNHLY and CDR2 FYNNEI. V was trimmed by 3 bases and J by 11 bases, leaving 17 bases between them. The CDR3 is made up of 14 amino acids. The CDR3 loop is CASSDQGTGTLQYF. DNA for the CDR3: TGTGCCAGCAGTGACCAGGGAACAGGGACCCTTCAGTACTTC.

This clone turned up a few times. CDR3 region: CSVEDLGASVETQYF. The CDR3 DNA reads as TGCAGCGTTGAAGATCTGGGGGCTTCGGTTGAGACCCAGTACTTC. V gene TRBV29-1 combines with J gene TRBJ2-5, with D maybe TRBD1 (6 bases). This CDR3 region has 15 residues. V lost 0 bases to trimming and J lost 5 bases, with 16 bases between them. Germline CDR1 and CDR2: SQVTM and ANQGSEA.

The chain recombines TRBV6-5 with TRBJ2-3; possible D gene TRBD2, 5 bases. The CDR3 covers 15 residues. Trimming cost V 4 bases and J 5 bases, with 16 bases left between them. Germline assignment: CDR1 MNHEY and CDR2 SVGAGI. CDR3 in DNA: TGTGCCAGCAGTTCCCGGGAAGGGCCGAGAGATACGCAGTATTTT. Protein product: CASSSREGPRDTQYF.

This clone was recorded a few times. V is TRBV5-6 and J is TRBJ2-7; D ambiguous. CDR1 SGHDT and CDR2 YYEEEE come from the germline V gene. Trimming took 0 bases from V and 6 from J, leaving 10 bases between them. The length of the CDR3 is 13 residues. The CDR3 coding sequence is TGTGCCAGCAGCTTGGCCGTCAGAGGCGAGCAGTACTTC. As protein: CASSLAVRGEQYF.

This clone has only a few counts. This chain links TRBV5-6 with TRBJ1-2; D remains ambiguous. CDR1 and CDR2 (germline): SGHDT, YYEEEE. This CDR3 is built from 12 residues. V lost 1 base, J lost 4 bases, and 5 bases lay in between. The CDR3: CASSLNRYGYTF. CDR3 sequence (DNA): TGTGCCAGCAGCTTGAATCGCTATGGCTACACCTTC.

This clone was seen at least ten times. This rearrangement joins TRBV5-4 to TRBJ1-6; no clear D gene. The CDR3 has 15 amino acids. Trimming took 9 bases from V and 3 from J, leaving 16 bases between them. Germline V gene data show CDR1 as SGHNT and CDR2 as YYREEE (reference sequence). CDR3: CATQTGSNYNSPLHF. CDR3 coding DNA: TGTGCCACCCAAACCGGGAGTAACTATAATTCACCCCTCCACTTT.

The chain couples TRBV2 to TRBJ2-5, with D perhaps matching TRBD1 (6 bases). Trimming pared 8 bases from V and 9 bases from J, leaving 16 bases between. The CDR3 sequence is 12 residues long. Germline lookup yields CDR1 SNHLY and CDR2 FYNNEI. Here the CDR3 reads CASGDIEGAQYF. CDR3 DNA sequence: TGTGCCAGCGGGGACATTGAGGGGGCCCAGTACTTC.

The chain carries TRBV9 and TRBJ1-1; D unresolved. V lost 0 bases to trimming and J lost 4 bases, with 10 bases between them. CDR3 length: 14 residues. The germline V gene encodes CDR1 SGDLS and CDR2 YYNGEE. The CDR3 sequence: CASSVATEGTEAFF. The CDR3 nucleotides read TGTGCCAGCAGCGTAGCTACTGAGGGCACTGAAGCTTTCTTT. Supplemented by reference TRBV9 and TRBJ1-1, the full variable domain reads DSGVTQTPKHLITATGQRVTLRCSPRSGDLSVYWYQQSLDQGLQFLIQYYNGEERAKGNILERFSAQQFPDLHSELNLSSLELGDSALYFCASSVATEGTEAFFGQGTRLTVV.

The chain recombines TRBV5-4 with TRBJ1-2, with a possible D match to TRBD1 (6 bases). V was pared by 3 bases and J by 2 bases, with 14 bases between. CDR1 SGHNT and CDR2 YYREEE come from the germline V gene (reference sequence). CDR3 size: 15 residues. CDR3 amino acids: CASSSLGQPNYGYTF. The CDR3 DNA is TGTGCCAGCAGCTCTCTCGGACAGCCGAACTATGGCTACACCTTC. Together with reference TRBV5-4 and TRBJ1-2, the CDR3 gives the full variable domain: ETGVTQSPTHLIKTRGQQVTLRCSSQSGHNTVSWYQQALGQGPQFIFQYYREEENGRGNFPPRFSGLQFPNYSSELNVNALELDDSALYLCASSSLGQPNYGYTFGSGTRLTVV.

This clone came up a few times. The chain links TRBV6-1 to TRBJ2-4; 10 bases align to TRBD2. V lost 2 bases, J lost 8 bases, and 21 bases stayed unmatched. In germline, CDR1 is MNHNS, CDR2 SASEGT. The CDR3 covers 20 residues. The CDR3 sequence is CASSEISSGGLMGLVDIQYF. The CDR3 DNA reads TGTGCCAGCAGTGAAATCTCTAGCGGGGGACTCATGGGGTTGGTGGACATTCAGTACTTC.

In this sample, this clone turned up a few times. This chain joins TRBV2 and TRBJ2-1; 14 bases match TRBD2. Germline V gene sequence: CDR1 SNHLY, CDR2 FYNNEI. The CDR3 consists of 15 residues. V dropped 6 bases and J dropped 6; count of bases not matched to a gene: 4. CDR3 nucleotides: TGTGCCAGCAGCACCGGGACTAGCGGGAGCAATGAGCAGTTCTTC. Residues: CASSTGTSGSNEQFF.

This clone was picked up a small number of times. CDR3 sequence: CASSSSGGHTDTQYF. The CDR3, as DNA: TGTGCCAGCAGCTCCAGCGGGGGCCACACAGATACGCAGTATTTT. This rearrangement joins TRBV5-4 to TRBJ2-3; 8 nucleotides line up with TRBD2. With V trimmed by 3 bases and J by 2 bases, 5 bases remained unmatched. There are 15 residues in the CDR3. Germline values: CDR1 SGHNT, CDR2 YYREEE (reference sequence).

This clone was detected a few times. The rearrangement joins TRBV6-5 to TRBJ2-5, with 9 bases that match TRBD1. V shed 7 bases and J 4 bases; nucleotides not matched to a gene: 4. Germline V lookup: CDR1 MNHEY, CDR2 SVGAGI. CDR3 length: 13 residues. CDR3 region: CASTGQGRETQYF. The CDR3 bases are TGTGCCAGCACCGGACAGGGGAGAGAGACCCAGTACTTC.

The chain has TRBV2 and TRBJ1-4; D gene ambiguous. CDR1 is SNHLY, CDR2 FYNNEI, per germline. The CDR3 runs to 10 residues. Trimming took 4 bases from V and 13 from J, leaving 7 bases between them. CDR3 coding DNA: TGTGCCAGCAGTGTACGCGTACTGTTTTTT. As protein: CASSVRVLFF.

This sequence joins TRBV6-5 and TRBJ1-1, with TRBD1 identical over 8 bases. The trim removed 5 bases at V and 6 bases at J, leaving 5 bases unmatched. The CDR3 totals 13 residues. CDR1 is MNHEY, CDR2 SVGAGI, per germline. CDR3 protein: CASSRRQGSEAFF. CDR3 DNA: TGTGCCAGCAGTCGCCGACAGGGGTCTGAAGCTTTCTTT.

This clone came up many times. The chain uses TRBV2 and TRBJ2-7; D possibly corresponds to TRBD1 (5 bases). Germline lookup yields CDR1 SNHLY and CDR2 FYNNEI. V was trimmed by 2 bases and J by 4 bases, leaving 12 bases between them. This CDR3 is built from 14 residues. The CDR3 protein is CASSERAGLYEQYF. CDR3 sequence (DNA): TGTGCCAGCAGTGAAAGAGCAGGGTTGTACGAGCAGTACTTC.

This chain joins TRBV29-1 and TRBJ2-3; D remains ambiguous. Germline CDR1 reads SQVTM; CDR2 reads ANQGSEA. The V end lost 6 bases, the J end lost 2 bases, and 12 bases lay between the germline ends. The CDR3 is 13 residues long. CDR3: CSVRISLTDTQYF. In DNA form, the CDR3 reads TGCAGCGTCCGTATTTCCCTCACAGATACGCAGTATTTT.

This clone was seen only a few times. This chain connects TRBV5-6 to TRBJ1-1, with D tentatively TRBD1 (5 bases). This CDR3 contains 15 residues. Germline assignment: CDR1 SGHDT and CDR2 YYEEEE. Trimming shortened V by 0 bases and J by 4 bases, and 13 bases separated the two germline ends. The chain's CDR3 is CASSLVGTGGTEAFF. DNA of the CDR3: TGTGCCAGCAGCTTGGTGGGGACCGGGGGCACTGAAGCTTTCTTT.

The chain carries TRBV18 and TRBJ1-6; D not resolved. CDR3 size: 13 residues. Trimming stripped 3 bases from V and 7 bases from J, with 7 bases between. CDR1 and CDR2 (germline): KGHSH, LQKENI. CDR3 DNA: TGTGCCAGCTCACCCTCCGGGAATTCACCCCTCCACTTT. Protein: CASSPSGNSPLHF.

This clone was seen a few times. The V gene is TRBV5-1, the J gene TRBJ2-5; 9 nucleotides align to TRBD1. The CDR3 length is 15 residues. The germline V gene encodes CDR1 SGHRS and CDR2 YFSETQ. J was trimmed by 5 bases and V by 4 bases; bases with no gene match: 9. The CDR3 here is CASSGTGGAGETQYF. The CDR3 DNA reads as TGCGCCAGCAGCGGAACAGGGGGCGCAGGTGAGACCCAGTACTTC.

This clone showed up just a few times. The chain uses TRBV7-8 and TRBJ2-1, with TRBD1 identical over 9 bases. Trimming at V came to 3 bases and at J to 6 bases, leaving 3 bases not matched to a gene. Germline CDR1 SGHVS, CDR2 FQNEAQ. The CDR3 has 14 amino acids. CDR3 bases: TGTGCCAGCAGCTTCCGGGACAGGGCCAATGAGCAGTTCTTC. It encodes CASSFRDRANEQFF.

The CDR3 nucleotides read TGTGCCAGCAGCGTGGGTAGCGGCGTAACAGATACGCAGTATTTT. This encodes CASSVGSGVTDTQYF. The rearrangement joins TRBV9 to TRBJ2-3, with D perhaps matching TRBD2 (6 bases). Trimming removed 2 bases at V and 3 bases at J, with 13 bases between. The CDR3 covers 15 residues. Germline values: CDR1 SGDLS, CDR2 YYNGEE. The full variable domain, completed using reference TRBV9 and TRBJ2-3, is DSGVTQTPKHLITATGQRVTLRCSPRSGDLSVYWYQQSLDQGLQFLIQYYNGEERAKGNILERFSAQQFPDLHSELNLSSLELGDSALYFCASSVGSGVTDTQYFGPGTRLTVL.

V and J are TRBV7-2 and TRBJ2-2; 8 nucleotides align to TRBD2. V gave up 3 bases and J gave up 7 bases; unmatched junction bases: 4. In germline, CDR1 is SGHTA, CDR2 FQGNSA. This CDR3 region has 14 residues. The CDR3 bases are TGTGCCAGCAGCTTCCGGGGGGGCCGCGGGGAGCTGTTTTTT. Amino acids: CASSFRGGRGELFF.

This chain connects TRBV5-1 to TRBJ2-1, with 8 bases that match TRBD2. The length of the CDR3 is 14 residues. The junction had 8 bases not matched to a gene; V was cut back by 4 bases and J by 8 bases. Germline CDR1 is SGHRS and CDR2 is YFSETQ. CDR3 sequence reads: CASSPGLVTDEQFF. CDR3 nucleotide sequence: TGCGCCAGCAGCCCGGGACTAGTGACGGATGAGCAGTTCTTC.

This clone was seen more than once but under ten times. The chain couples TRBV13 to TRBJ2-1; TRBD2 agrees at 10 bases. The V and J ends lost 0 bases and 9 bases, in that order; junction bases with no gene match: 14. The CDR3 contains 18 residues. CDR1 PRHDT and CDR2 FYEKMQ come from the germline V gene (reference sequence). This CDR3 reads CASSLGVPSGGAEGEQFF. In DNA, the CDR3 is TGTGCCAGCAGCTTAGGCGTGCCGAGCGGGGGGGCCGAGGGTGAGCAGTTCTTC.

There are a few counts of this clone. This chain connects TRBV27 to TRBJ1-3, with 9 bases fitting TRBD1. The CDR3 runs to 16 residues. Germline loops: CDR1 MNHEY, CDR2 SMNVEV (reference sequence). V lost 5 bases and J lost 1; bases outside the gene matches: 6. CDR3 sequence: CASSPAGQGSGNTIYF. Here the CDR3 DNA reads TGTGCCAGCAGTCCAGCGGGACAGGGATCTGGAAACACCATATATTTT.

This clone was counted only a few times. This rearrangement joins TRBV5-1 to TRBJ1-4; 8 nucleotides line up with TRBD1. The CDR3 covers 14 residues. Trimming cost V 4 bases and J 6 bases; bases outside gene matches: 5. Germline CDR1 and CDR2: SGHRS and YFSETQ. Here the CDR3 DNA reads TGCGCCAGCAGCCGACAGGGGACTGATGAAAAACTGTTTTTT. Its protein is CASSRQGTDEKLFF.

This rearrangement joins TRBV27 to TRBJ2-3, with a weak D call TRBD1 (6 bases). Trimming took 1 base from V and 0 from J, leaving 8 bases between them. This CDR3 contains 15 residues. Germline CDR1 and CDR2: MNHEY and SMNVEV (reference sequence). CDR3 DNA sequence: TGTGCCAGCAGTTTATTCAGGGGAAGCACAGATACGCAGTATTTT. It is translated as CASSLFRGSTDTQYF.

CDR3 loop: CASSLTGPLSYEQYF. The CDR3 nucleotides read TGTGCCAGCAGTCTTACAGGGCCCCTTTCCTACGAGCAGTACTTC. The rearrangement links TRBV6-1 to TRBJ2-7; tentative D call: TRBD1 (6 bases). V was clipped by 5 bases and J by 1 base, with 15 bases between them. The CDR3 has 15 amino acids. Germline values: CDR1 MNHNS, CDR2 SASEGT.

In this sample, this clone turned up a few times. The chain has TRBV7-6 and TRBJ2-1; TRBD2 agrees at 12 bases. The CDR3 covers 15 residues. Germline CDR1 and CDR2: SGHVS and FNYEAQ. Losses at the gene ends were 4 bases for V and 13 bases for J; bases not matched to a gene: 11. In nucleotides, the CDR3 is TGTGCCAGCAGCTGGGCCGCTAGCGGGGGGGGAGGACAGTTCTTC. Translated, it gives CASSWAASGGGGQFF.